These T cell receptor beta chains were read from a single sample in a study of shared clonotypes between healthy human individuals. Produced via immunoSEQ multiplex PCR; TCRdb's table is partial and in-frame only. This sample has 2 million or so clones, with less than 95% found just once. The sequencing sample was made of naive CD8+ T cells sorted from blood. The receptors stem from a man in his late teens or twenties in good health. Each CDR3 is given with its conserved first and last residue. D genes are given only for firm matches. The size field is filled for only some rows; it gives once, few, many or a size class.

clone size: .
D gene: TRBD1
J gene: TRBJ2-7
V gene: TRBV7-9
CDR3 protein: CASSLAGTATYEQYF
CDR3 DNA: TGTGCCAGCAGCTTAGCCGGGACAGCAACCTACGAGCAGTACTTC

clone size: once
D gene: .
J gene: TRBJ2-3
V gene: TRBV6-1
CDR3 protein: CASSTGRAAADTQYF
CDR3 DNA: TGTGCCAGCAGTACAGGGAGGGCGGCGGCAGATACGCAGTATTTT

clone size: .
D gene: .
J gene: TRBJ2-7
V gene: TRBV7-6
CDR3 protein: CASSLDPSYEQYF
CDR3 DNA: TGTGCCAGCAGCTTGGACCCATCCTACGAGCAGTACTTC

clone size: .
D gene: .
J gene: TRBJ2-5
V gene: TRBV7-8
CDR3 protein: CASSEYQETQYF
CDR3 DNA: TGTGCCAGCAGCGAGTACCAAGAGACCCAGTACTTC

clone size: .
D gene: TRBD1
J gene: TRBJ1-2
V gene: TRBV25-1
CDR3 protein: CASGAISPGQGAYYGYTF
CDR3 DNA: TGTGCCAGCGGTGCCATTTCTCCGGGACAGGGGGCCTACTATGGCTACACCTTC

clone size: .
D gene: TRBD2
J gene: TRBJ2-7
V gene: TRBV7-6
CDR3 protein: CASSLVAGGHEQYF
CDR3 DNA: TGTGCCAGCAGCTTAGTAGCGGGGGGCCACGAGCAGTACTTC

clone size: .
D gene: .
J gene: TRBJ2-3
V gene: TRBV7-9
CDR3 protein: CASSAVGLDTQYF
CDR3 DNA: TGTGCCAGCAGCGCAGTTGGTCTAGATACGCAGTATTTT

clone size: .
D gene: .
J gene: TRBJ2-1
V gene: TRBV7-9
CDR3 protein: CASSLELNEQFF
CDR3 DNA: TGTGCCAGCAGCTTGGAGCTCAATGAGCAGTTCTTC

clone size: .
D gene: .
J gene: TRBJ2-3
V gene: TRBV6-5
CDR3 protein: CASSRGEGITDTQYF
CDR3 DNA: TGTGCCAGCAGTCGAGGGGAAGGGATCACAGATACGCAGTATTTT

clone size: .
D gene: TRBD2
J gene: TRBJ2-1
V gene: TRBV6-1
CDR3 protein: CASSVTSGGYNEQFF
CDR3 DNA: TGTGCCAGCAGTGTTACTAGCGGGGGCTACAATGAGCAGTTCTTC

clone size: .
D gene: .
J gene: TRBJ1-1
V gene: TRBV5-1
CDR3 protein: CASSPRVNTEAFF
CDR3 DNA: TGCGCCAGCAGCCCCCGCGTGAACACTGAAGCTTTCTTT

clone size: .
D gene: .
J gene: TRBJ2-3
V gene: TRBV29-1
CDR3 protein: CSFSFSTDTQYF
CDR3 DNA: TGCAGCTTCTCGTTTTCCACAGATACGCAGTATTTT

clone size: .
D gene: TRBD2
J gene: TRBJ2-3
V gene: TRBV5-1
CDR3 protein: CASSLDPSGGTDTQYF
CDR3 DNA: TGCGCCAGCAGCTTGGATCCTAGCGGGGGCACAGATACGCAGTATTTT

clone size: .
D gene: TRBD1
J gene: TRBJ2-5
V gene: TRBV10-1
CDR3 protein: CASSDPRQGPGETQYF
CDR3 DNA: TGCGCCAGCAGTGATCCCCGACAGGGCCCCGGGGAGACCCAGTACTTC

clone size: once
D gene: .
J gene: TRBJ1-6
V gene: TRBV9
CDR3 protein: CASSSRLSSSPLHF
CDR3 DNA: TGTGCCAGCAGCTCACGACTGAGCAGTTCACCCCTCCACTTT

clone size: .
D gene: .
J gene: TRBJ2-3
V gene: TRBV4-3
CDR3 protein: CASSQDIDTTDTQYF
CDR3 DNA: TGCGCCAGCAGCCAAGATATTGACACCACAGATACGCAGTATTTT